This T cell receptor (beta chain) appears in the sequencing data of a study of cytomegalovirus exposure and HLA in healthy donors. CMV serostatus was not recorded for this donor. The PCR ran on 60 Vbeta and 13 Jbeta primers. The repertoire was sequenced with immunoSEQ multiplex PCR; TCRdb's copy has only in-frame clones and lacks some. The table has approximately 44,000 clones, around 64% seen once; the top ten hold about 8.7%. Germline V gene data show CDR1 as SEHNR and CDR2 as FQNEAQ (reference sequence). The V end was cut by 1 base, the J end by 0 bases, with 11 bases between. The CDR3 is made up of 16 amino acids.

This chain joins TRBV7-9 and TRBJ2-3; D is unclear. The TCR originated in a human donor in good health. The specimen sequenced was PBMCs. The CDR3 spells CASSLGFQSSTDTQYF. CDR3 nucleotide sequence: TGTGCCAGCAGCTTAGGGTTCCAGTCTAGCACAGATACGCAGTATTTT.